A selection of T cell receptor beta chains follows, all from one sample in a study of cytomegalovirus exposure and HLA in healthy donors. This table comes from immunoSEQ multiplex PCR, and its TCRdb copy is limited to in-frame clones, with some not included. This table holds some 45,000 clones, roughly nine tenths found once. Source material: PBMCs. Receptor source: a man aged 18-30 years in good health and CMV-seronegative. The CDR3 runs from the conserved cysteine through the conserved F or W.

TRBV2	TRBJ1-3	CASSERGSGNTIYF
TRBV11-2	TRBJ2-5	CASSLAGGGAETQYF
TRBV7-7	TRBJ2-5	CASSSISSRETQYF
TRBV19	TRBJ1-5	CASSNQGVNSNQPQHF
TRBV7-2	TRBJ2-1	CASSSNSGSSYNEQFF
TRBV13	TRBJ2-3	CASSLGRGLGADTQYF
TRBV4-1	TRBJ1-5	CASSKTGTGGRNSNQPQHF
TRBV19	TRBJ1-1	CASTDRGTEAFF
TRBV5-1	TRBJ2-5	CASSLLGGLGQETQYF
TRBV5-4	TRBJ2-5	CASSLAVGARETQYF
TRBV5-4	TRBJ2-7	CASGKGWQGEHEQYF
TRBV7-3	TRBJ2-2	CASSLNGGVNTGELFF
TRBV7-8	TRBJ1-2	CASSPTESYGYTF
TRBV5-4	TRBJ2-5	CASSLVGDETQYF
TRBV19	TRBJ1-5	CASSILPGRAQPQHF
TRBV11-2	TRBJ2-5	CASSPKDLKETQYF
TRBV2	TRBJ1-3	CASNAVAGNTIYF
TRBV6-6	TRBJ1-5	CASSYSGQGWHF
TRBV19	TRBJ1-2	CASSLTGGGGYTF
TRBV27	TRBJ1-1	CASRLQGVGTEAFF
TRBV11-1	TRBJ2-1	CASSFDRAGYNEQFF
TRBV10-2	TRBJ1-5	CASSEDGQANNQPQHF
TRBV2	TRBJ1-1	CARRDMLNTEAFF
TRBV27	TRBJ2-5	CASSPEWGRQETQYF
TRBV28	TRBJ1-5	CASSLEDRALGDSNQPQHF
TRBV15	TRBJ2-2	CATSRVAGGTGELFF
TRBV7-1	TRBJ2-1	CASSGQGFKEQFF
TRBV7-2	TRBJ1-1	CASRPTENTEAFF
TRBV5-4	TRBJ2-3	CASSSDLGLPMRYTDTQYF
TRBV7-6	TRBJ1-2	CASSAYSYGYTF
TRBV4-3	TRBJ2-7	CASSPRAGANYEQYF
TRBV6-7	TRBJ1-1	CASSYSGGRATEAFF
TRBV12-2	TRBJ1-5	CASRLARGTCNQPQHF
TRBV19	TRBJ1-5	CASSIDIIPTGNQPQHF
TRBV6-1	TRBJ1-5	CASSGTGGTQPQHF
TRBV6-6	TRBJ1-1	CASSSYITGENTEAFF
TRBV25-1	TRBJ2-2	CASSDQGAQTGELFF
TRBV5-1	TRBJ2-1	CASSPTSGSPLLGYNEQFF
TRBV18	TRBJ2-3	CASSSRGRGADTQYF
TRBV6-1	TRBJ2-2	CASSEGRGAGELFF